This T cell receptor (beta chain) derives from a study of T cell repertoires in cytomegalovirus infection. Study information: Based on public TCR beta signatures, there were indications of CMV infection and of a matching HLA type.

This clonotype was seen repeatedly, ten times or more. The antigen remains unidentified. TCRdb passed the reads through MiXCR, listing each CDR3 protein once. The top ten hold about 8.8% of the sample, which has over 90,000 distinct CDR3 sequences, 16% seen once. Overall study findings and caveats: Dominant in the ex vivo response were TCR beta clonotypes restricted by HLA-C and specific for CMV. Carriage of CMV together with the relevant HLA was identifiable through cumulative public TCR beta family frequency.

The sample taken for sequencing was PBMCs. The clonotype was recovered from a human donor in good health (CMV status not recorded). Some clones in this sample may be carry-over from other donors' samples.

Written as DNA, the CDR3 is TGTGCCAGCAGTTTATTCACTAACACCGGGGAGCTGTTTTTT. Amino acids: CASSLFTNTGELFF. The chain has TRBV12-3 or TRBV12-4 and TRBJ2-2, with D unresolved. V dropped 2 bases and J dropped 2 bases, with 6 bases sitting between them. The CDR3 runs to 14 residues.